Following are 16 T cell receptor beta chains from one sample sequenced in a study of blood T cell repertoires in COVID-19. Using immunoSEQ multiplex PCR, the repertoire was profiled, and TCRdb retains in-frame clones only, with some absent. The profile shows more than 60,000 clones, 82% of them singletons. Sequenced: peripheral blood. Receptors were obtained from a woman of 80 years or more with acute or convalescent COVID-19.

There are a few counts of this clone. The gene calls are TRBV10-1 and TRBJ1-3; unclear D gene. CDR3 length: 15 amino acids. V was clipped by 0 bases and J by 0 bases, with 6 bases between them. Germline-derived CDR1 and CDR2 are WNHNN and SYGVQD (reference sequence). The CDR3 sequence: CASSESQISGNTIYF. The CDR3 DNA reads as TGCGCCAGCAGTGAGTCACAGATCTCTGGAAACACCATATATTTT.

The chain recombines TRBV21-1 with TRBJ2-3; TRBD1 is taken as the D call from the table, unchecked against the DNA. TRBV21-1 is flagged as a pseudogene. This CDR3 region has 15 residues. The DNA of the CDR3 is TGTGCCAGCAGCAAAGCGTATTTAGGGGTGGATACGCAGTATTTT. This codes for CASSKAYLGVDTQYF.

The chain joins TRBV3-1 (or the pseudogene TRBV3-2) to TRBJ2-7, with unresolved D. Trimming removed 4 bases from V and 3 bases from J, with 10 bases in between. CDR1 is LGHDT and CDR2 is YNNKEL in the germline V gene (reference sequence). This CDR3 is 13 amino acids long. Here the CDR3 DNA reads TGTGCCAGCAGCCCTCGGGTTTTCTACGAGCAGTACTTC. This encodes CASSPRVFYEQYF.

The V call is TRBV19, the J call TRBJ1-1; 8 positions agree with TRBD1. Germline CDR1 reads LNHDA; CDR2 reads SQIVND (reference sequence). V lost 5 bases and J lost 0; bases outside the gene matches: 8. The CDR3 length is 16 residues. CDR3 sequence (DNA): TGTGCCAGTAGTGTCGGGACAGGAAACATGAACACTGAAGCTTTCTTT. Amino acid sequence: CASSVGTGNMNTEAFF. Variable domain in full (rest from reference TRBV19 and TRBJ1-1): DGGITQSPKYLFRKEGQNVTLSCEQNLNHDAMYWYRQDPGQGLRLIYYSQIVNDFQKGDIAEGYSVSREKKESFPLTVTSAQKNPTAFYLCASSVGTGNMNTEAFFGQGTRLTVV.

The rearrangement links TRBV3-1 (or the pseudogene TRBV3-2) to TRBJ2-3; TRBD2 matches 8 bases. Germline V CDR1 and CDR2: LGHDT, YNNKEL (reference sequence). This CDR3 region has 11 residues. V lost 4 bases, J lost 12 bases, and 3 bases stayed unmatched. In DNA form, the CDR3 reads TGTGCCAGCAGCCTAGCGGGACTCCAGTATTTT. Translated: CASSLAGLQYF.

The rearrangement joins TRBV4-3 to TRBJ1-5, with 9 bases fitting TRBD1. V lost 3 bases, J lost 7 bases, and 10 bases stayed unmatched. This CDR3 region has 16 residues. Germline assignment: CDR1 LGHNA and CDR2 YSLEER. The CDR3 DNA reads TGCGCCAGCAGCCAGGGGGACAGGGTGGGCGAACAGCCCCAGCATTTT. This encodes CASSQGDRVGEQPQHF.

The chain employs TRBV2 and TRBJ2-3; weak D call: TRBD1 (6 bases). The CDR3 spans 13 residues. CDR1 is SNHLY and CDR2 is FYNNEI in the germline V gene. The ends were cut back, 4 bases at V and 5 bases at J, with 10 bases in the middle. The CDR3 DNA reads TGTGCCAGCAGTGTTGGGACAAGAGATACGCAGTATTTT. Translation: CASSVGTRDTQYF.

The chain has TRBV5-4 and TRBJ2-3; 7 bases fit TRBD1. With V trimmed by 4 bases and J by 2 bases, 7 bases remained unmatched. Germline CDR1 SGHNT, CDR2 YYREEE (reference sequence). This CDR3 has 15 residues. The CDR3 here is CASSPWTGYTDTQYF. The CDR3 DNA reads TGTGCCAGCAGCCCTTGGACAGGCTACACAGATACGCAGTATTTT.

V is TRBV27 and J is TRBJ2-7; a possible D gene is TRBD1 (5 bases). V was pared by 2 bases and J by 6 bases, with 17 bases between. Germline lookup yields CDR1 MNHEY and CDR2 SMNVEV (reference sequence). This CDR3 contains 15 residues. DNA of the CDR3: TGTGCCAGCAGTTTAATTGGCAGGACAAGGCCCGAGCAGTACTTC. Translated, it gives CASSLIGRTRPEQYF.

The chain employs TRBV12-5 and TRBJ2-5; 7 bases agree with TRBD1. The V gene's germline CDR1 is LGHNT and CDR2 FRNRAP. The CDR3 length is 14 residues. With 1 base clipped from V and 1 base from J, the junction kept 0 bases outside the gene matches. The DNA of the CDR3 is TGTGCTAGTGGTTTGGGGACAGGCCAAGAGACCCAGTACTTC. Amino acid sequence: CASGLGTGQETQYF. Based on the CDR3 plus reference TRBV12-5 and TRBJ2-5, the full variable domain is DARVTQTPRHKVTEMGQEVTMRCQPILGHNTVFWYRQTMMQGLELLAYFRNRAPLDDSGMPKDRFSAEMPDATLATLKIQPSEPRDSAVYFCASGLGTGQETQYFGPGTRLLVL.

The chain couples TRBV11-2 to TRBJ2-3, with unresolved D. CDR3 size: 13 residues. Per the germline V gene, CDR1 is SGHAT and CDR2 is FQNNGV. V dropped 7 bases and J dropped 1 base, with 9 bases sitting between them. The CDR3, as DNA: TGTGCCAGCATTATGAGCGGCACAGATACGCAGTATTTT. Its translation: CASIMSGTDTQYF.

This clone came up once. The chain links TRBV7-2 to TRBJ1-1; D ambiguous. Trimming stripped 4 bases from V and 2 bases from J, with 8 bases between. The CDR3 runs 13 residues. Germline CDR1 and CDR2: SGHTA and FQGNSA. This chain's CDR3 is CASSSRVNTEAFF. Written as DNA, the CDR3 is TGTGCCAGCAGCTCACGAGTCAACACTGAAGCTTTCTTT.

The chain couples TRBV4-1 to TRBJ2-3; a possible D gene is TRBD1 (5 bases). The CDR3 totals 16 residues. Germline loops: CDR1 MGHRA, CDR2 YSYEKL. V was pared by 6 bases and J by 3 bases, with 19 bases between. The DNA of the CDR3 is TGCGCCAGCAGACCCCCCGGCAGGGCATCTACAGATACGCAGTATTTT. It encodes CASRPPGRASTDTQYF.

The chain uses TRBV18 and TRBJ1-5; TRBD1 aligns across 7 bases. The CDR3 loop spans 15 amino acids. V shed 2 bases and J 1 base; nucleotides not matched to a gene: 2. Germline CDR1 KGHSH, CDR2 LQKENI. As DNA, the CDR3 is TGTGCCAGCTCACCATTAGGGGGCAGCAATCAGCCCCAGCATTTT. Amino acids: CASSPLGGSNQPQHF.

The chain couples TRBV9 to TRBJ2-1, with TRBD1 matching 7 bases. Germline CDR1 and CDR2: SGDLS and YYNGEE. The length of the CDR3 is 11 residues. The ends lost 3 bases at V and 10 bases at J; junction bases unmatched: 1. The CDR3 bases are TGTGCCAGCAGCGGGGACAGAGAGCAGTTCTTC. This sequence encodes CASSGDREQFF. Complete variable domain (other parts from reference TRBV9 and TRBJ2-1): DSGVTQTPKHLITATGQRVTLRCSPRSGDLSVYWYQQSLDQGLQFLIQYYNGEERAKGNILERFSAQQFPDLHSELNLSSLELGDSALYFCASSGDREQFFGPGTRLTVL.

This chain joins TRBV7-7 and TRBJ2-2; TRBD1 matches at 11 bases. The V gene end was trimmed by 4 bases and the J gene end by 3 bases; junction bases not matched to a gene: 4. In germline, CDR1 is SSHAT, CDR2 FNYEAQ (reference sequence). The CDR3 spans 16 residues. The CDR3 sequence: CASSSGTGGYTGELFF. CDR3 nucleotides: TGTGCCAGCAGCTCCGGGACAGGGGGTTACACCGGGGAGCTGTTTTTT.